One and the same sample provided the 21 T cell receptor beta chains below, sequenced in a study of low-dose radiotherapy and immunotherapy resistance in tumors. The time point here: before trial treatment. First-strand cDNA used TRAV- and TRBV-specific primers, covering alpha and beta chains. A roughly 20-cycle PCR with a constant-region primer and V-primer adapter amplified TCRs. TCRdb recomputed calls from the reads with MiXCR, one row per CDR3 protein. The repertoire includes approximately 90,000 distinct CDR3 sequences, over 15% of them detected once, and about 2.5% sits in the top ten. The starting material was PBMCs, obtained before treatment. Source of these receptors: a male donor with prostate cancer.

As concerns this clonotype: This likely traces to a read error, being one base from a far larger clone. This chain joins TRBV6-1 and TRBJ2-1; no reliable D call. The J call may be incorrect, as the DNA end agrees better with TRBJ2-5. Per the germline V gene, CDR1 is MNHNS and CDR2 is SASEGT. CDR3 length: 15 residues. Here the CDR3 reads CASSENPTRQKTQYF. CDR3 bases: TGTGCCAGCAGTGAAAACCCTACAAGGCAAAAGACCCAGTACTTC.

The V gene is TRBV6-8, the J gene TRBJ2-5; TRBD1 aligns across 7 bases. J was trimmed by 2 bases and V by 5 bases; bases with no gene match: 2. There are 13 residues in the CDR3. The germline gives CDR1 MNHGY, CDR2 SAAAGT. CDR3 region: CASSGQVQETQYF. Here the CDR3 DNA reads TGTGCCAGCAGTGGACAGGTTCAAGAGACCCAGTACTTC.

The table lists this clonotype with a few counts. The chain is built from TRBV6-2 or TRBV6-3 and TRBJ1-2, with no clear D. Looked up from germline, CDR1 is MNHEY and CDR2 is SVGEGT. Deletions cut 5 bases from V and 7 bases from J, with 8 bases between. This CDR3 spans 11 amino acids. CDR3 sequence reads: CASSLDGGYTF. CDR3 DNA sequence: TGTGCCAGCAGTCTGGACGGTGGCTACACCTTC.

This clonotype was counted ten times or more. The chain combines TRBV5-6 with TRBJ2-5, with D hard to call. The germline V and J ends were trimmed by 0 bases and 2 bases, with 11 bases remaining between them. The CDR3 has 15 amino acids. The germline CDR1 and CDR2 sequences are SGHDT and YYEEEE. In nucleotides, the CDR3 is TGTGCCAGCAGCTTGGAGGAGAGACAACAAGAGACCCAGTACTTC. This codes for CASSLEERQQETQYF.

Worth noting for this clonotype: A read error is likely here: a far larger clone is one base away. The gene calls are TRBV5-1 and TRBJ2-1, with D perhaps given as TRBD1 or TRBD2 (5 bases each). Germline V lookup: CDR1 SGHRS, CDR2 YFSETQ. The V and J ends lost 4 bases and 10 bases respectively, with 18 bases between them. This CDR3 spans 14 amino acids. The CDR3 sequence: CASSGETATYEQFF. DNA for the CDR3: TGCGCCAGCAGCGGGGAGACAGCCACCTACGAGCAGTTCTTC.

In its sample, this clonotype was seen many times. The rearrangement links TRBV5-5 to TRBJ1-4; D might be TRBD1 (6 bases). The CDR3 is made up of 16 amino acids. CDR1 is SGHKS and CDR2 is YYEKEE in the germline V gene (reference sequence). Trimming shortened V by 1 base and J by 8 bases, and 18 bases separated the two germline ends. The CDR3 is CASSLNPGTRREKLFF. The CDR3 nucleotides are TGTGCCAGCAGCTTGAACCCCGGGACACGTCGGGAAAAACTGTTTTTT.

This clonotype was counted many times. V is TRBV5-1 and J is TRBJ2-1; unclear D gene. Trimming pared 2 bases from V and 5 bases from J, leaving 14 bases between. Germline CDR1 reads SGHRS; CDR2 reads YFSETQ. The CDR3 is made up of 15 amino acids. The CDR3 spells CASSLNLPPDNEQFF. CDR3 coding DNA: TGCGCCAGCAGCTTAAATTTGCCACCCGACAATGAGCAGTTCTTC.

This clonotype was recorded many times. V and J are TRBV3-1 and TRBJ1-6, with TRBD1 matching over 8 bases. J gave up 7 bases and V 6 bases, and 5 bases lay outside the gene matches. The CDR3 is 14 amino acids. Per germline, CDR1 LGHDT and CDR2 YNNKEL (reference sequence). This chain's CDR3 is CASSRGQGNSPLHF. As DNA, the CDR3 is TGTGCCAGCAGTCGTGGACAGGGCAATTCACCCCTCCACTTT. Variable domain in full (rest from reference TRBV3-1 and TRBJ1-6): DTAVSQTPKYLVTQMGNDKSIKCEQNLGHDTMYWYKQDSKKFLKIMFSYNNKELIINETVPNRFSPKSPDKAHLNLHINSLELGDSAVYFCASSRGQGNSPLHFGNGTRLTVT.

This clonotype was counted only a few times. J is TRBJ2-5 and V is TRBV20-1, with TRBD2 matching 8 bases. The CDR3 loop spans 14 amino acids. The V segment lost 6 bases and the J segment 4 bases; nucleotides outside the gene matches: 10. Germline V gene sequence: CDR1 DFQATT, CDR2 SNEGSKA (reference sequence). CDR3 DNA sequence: TGCAGTGCCGCAGCGGGGGACCCGGGAGAGACCCAGTACTTC. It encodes CSAAAGDPGETQYF.

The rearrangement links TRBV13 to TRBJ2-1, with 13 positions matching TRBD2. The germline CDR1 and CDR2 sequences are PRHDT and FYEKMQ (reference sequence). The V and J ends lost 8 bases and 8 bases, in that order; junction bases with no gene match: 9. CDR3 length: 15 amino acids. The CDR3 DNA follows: TGTGCCAGCCTTCCCGGGACTAGCGGGGCTTATGAGCAGTTCTTC. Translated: CASLPGTSGAYEQFF.

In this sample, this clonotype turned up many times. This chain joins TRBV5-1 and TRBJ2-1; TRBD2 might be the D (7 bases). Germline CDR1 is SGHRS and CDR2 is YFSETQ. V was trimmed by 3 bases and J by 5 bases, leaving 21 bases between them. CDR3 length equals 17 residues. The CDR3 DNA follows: TGCGCCAGCAGCTGGACTGCCGGACGGGGGGCGGACAATGAGCAGTTCTTC. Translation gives CASSWTAGRGADNEQFF.

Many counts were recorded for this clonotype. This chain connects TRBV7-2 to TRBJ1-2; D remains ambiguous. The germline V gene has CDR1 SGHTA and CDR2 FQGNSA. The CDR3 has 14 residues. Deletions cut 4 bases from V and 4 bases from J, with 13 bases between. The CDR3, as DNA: TGTGCCAGCAGCTCCCGGCGGGCCGGCTATGGCTACACCTTC. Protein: CASSSRRAGYGYTF.

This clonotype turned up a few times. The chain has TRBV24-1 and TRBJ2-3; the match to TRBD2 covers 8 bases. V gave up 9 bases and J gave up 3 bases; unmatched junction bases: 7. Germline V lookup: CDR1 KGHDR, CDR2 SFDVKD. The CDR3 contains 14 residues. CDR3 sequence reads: CATAQAGGTDTQYF. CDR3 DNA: TGTGCCACCGCCCAGGCGGGGGGTACAGATACGCAGTATTTT.

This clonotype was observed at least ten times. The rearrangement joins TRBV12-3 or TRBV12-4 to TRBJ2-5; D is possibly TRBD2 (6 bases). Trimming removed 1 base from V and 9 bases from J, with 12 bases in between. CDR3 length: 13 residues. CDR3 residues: CASSLEGGRAQYF. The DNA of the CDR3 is TGTGCCAGCAGTTTAGAGGGAGGAAGGGCCCAGTACTTC.

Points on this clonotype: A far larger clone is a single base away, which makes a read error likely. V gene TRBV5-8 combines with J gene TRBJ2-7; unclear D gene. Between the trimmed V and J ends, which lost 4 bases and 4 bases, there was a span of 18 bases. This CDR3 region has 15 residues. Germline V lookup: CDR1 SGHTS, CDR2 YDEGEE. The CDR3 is CASSQTPSWVYEQYF. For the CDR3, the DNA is TGTGCCAGCAGCCAGACCCCCTCCTGGGTTTACGAGCAGTACTTC.

The DNA of the CDR3 is TGTGCCAGGACCGGGACTAGCGGGAGGAGCTCCTACAATGAGCAGTTCTTC. Amino acids: CARTGTSGRSSYNEQFF. The rearrangement joins TRBV6-4 to TRBJ2-1; 15 positions agree with TRBD2. V lost 9 bases to trimming and J lost 0 bases; unmatched junction nucleotides: 6. CDR3 size: 17 residues. Germline-derived CDR1 and CDR2 are MRHNA and SNTAGT.

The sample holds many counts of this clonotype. CDR3 loop: CSAGTGGGNTIYF. In DNA form, the CDR3 reads TGCAGTGCTGGAACAGGGGGAGGAAACACCATATATTTT. The chain carries TRBV20-1 and TRBJ1-3, with TRBD1 matching over 8 bases. CDR1 DFQATT and CDR2 SNEGSKA come from the germline V gene (reference sequence). The junction had 4 bases not matched to a gene; V was cut back by 5 bases and J by 4 bases. The CDR3 extends over 13 amino acids.

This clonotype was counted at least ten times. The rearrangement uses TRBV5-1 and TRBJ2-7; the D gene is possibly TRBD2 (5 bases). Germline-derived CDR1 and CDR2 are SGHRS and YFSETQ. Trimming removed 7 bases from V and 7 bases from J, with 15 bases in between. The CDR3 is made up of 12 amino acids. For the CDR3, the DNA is TGCGCCAGCCCCAGCCGGGATGAGGAGCAGTACTTC. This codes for CASPSRDEEQYF.

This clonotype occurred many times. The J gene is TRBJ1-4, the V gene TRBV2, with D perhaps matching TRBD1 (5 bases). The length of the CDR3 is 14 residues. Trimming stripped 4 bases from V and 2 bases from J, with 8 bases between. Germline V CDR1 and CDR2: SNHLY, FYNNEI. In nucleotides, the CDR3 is TGTGCCAGCAGTGTTGGGGGTACTAATGAAAAACTGTTTTTT. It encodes CASSVGGTNEKLFF.

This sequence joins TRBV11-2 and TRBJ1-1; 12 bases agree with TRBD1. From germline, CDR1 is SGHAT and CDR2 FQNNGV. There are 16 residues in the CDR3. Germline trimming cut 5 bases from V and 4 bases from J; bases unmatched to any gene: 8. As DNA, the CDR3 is TGTGCCAGCAGCCCCGGGACAGGGGGCTTAGGCACTGAAGCTTTCTTT. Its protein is CASSPGTGGLGTEAFF.

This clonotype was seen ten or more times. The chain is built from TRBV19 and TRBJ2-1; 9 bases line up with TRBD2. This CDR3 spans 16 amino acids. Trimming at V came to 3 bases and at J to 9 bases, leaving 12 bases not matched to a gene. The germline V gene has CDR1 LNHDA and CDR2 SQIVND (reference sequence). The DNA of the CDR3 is TGTGCCAGTAGTATCCGTCGCGGCGGGGGGGCGGGTGAGCAGTTCTTC. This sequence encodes CASSIRRGGGAGEQFF. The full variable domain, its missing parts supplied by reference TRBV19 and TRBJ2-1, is DGGITQSPKYLFRKEGQNVTLSCEQNLNHDAMYWYRQDPGQGLRLIYYSQIVNDFQKGDIAEGYSVSREKKESFPLTVTSAQKNPTAFYLCASSIRRGGGAGEQFFGPGTRLTVL.